These T cell receptor beta chains were read from a single sample in a study of blood T cell repertoires in COVID-19. Only in-frame clones appear in the TCRdb table, and some are missing; sequencing was by immunoSEQ multiplex PCR. This table has some 420,000 clones, more than 80% appearing once. The sequenced sample was PBMCs or T cells enriched from blood (not recorded which). The receptors shown here come from a man in his thirties or forties who had recovered from COVID-19. CDR3s include the opening cysteine and the closing phenylalanine or tryptophan. A D gene is named only where the DNA matches it firmly. Some rows mark clone size as missing; the rest say once, few, many or name a class of expanded clone.

d_call clone_size j_call v_call cdr3_aa
TRBD1 . TRBJ2-7 TRBV24-1 CATSDRGTGTYEQYF
TRBD2 . TRBJ2-1 TRBV7-9 CASSLAFGLAGGFNEQFF
TRBD1 . TRBJ1-2 TRBV24-1 CATSEGTGVGGYTF
TRBD2 . TRBJ2-7 TRBV5-1 CASSLGGTSGTEQYF
. . TRBJ1-1 TRBV19 CASSKGQWDTEAFF
TRBD1 . TRBJ1-6 TRBV3-1/TRBV3-2 CASSARDSSYNSPLHF
. . TRBJ2-3 TRBV10-1 CASSESRRPAYTQYF
TRBD1 once TRBJ2-6 TRBV19 CASNRGQASSSGANVLTF
TRBD1 . TRBJ2-1 TRBV3-1/TRBV3-2 CASSQVDRGFEQFF
TRBD1 . TRBJ2-7 TRBV28 CASSYQGGPREQYF
. . TRBJ1-4 TRBV6-5 CASSYGGSGEKLFF
. . TRBJ1-1 TRBV10-2 CASSEPGVAEAFF
. . TRBJ1-5 TRBV19 CASGWDIGSNQPQHF
TRBD1 once TRBJ1-1 TRBV30 CAWSSHRGGTEAFF
. . TRBJ2-7 TRBV7-9 CASSRYRDEQYF
TRBD1 . TRBJ2-3 TRBV27 CASTRGRAPSTDTQYF
TRBD2 . TRBJ2-1 TRBV5-1 CASSTGGSTMDNEQFF
. . TRBJ2-7 TRBV6-2/TRBV6-3 CASSYTLSQGWREQYF
. . TRBJ2-7 TRBV30 CAWNPGSYEQYF
TRBD1 . TRBJ1-3 TRBV29-1 CSVRTGGNTIYF
. . TRBJ2-7 TRBV2 CASSPGTYEQYF
. . TRBJ2-3 TRBV7-6 CASSVLGLPVVTDTQYF
. . TRBJ1-5 TRBV30 CAWSTRAALSNQPQHF
TRBD1 . TRBJ1-5 TRBV27 CASSRGGAHQPQHF
TRBD2 once TRBJ2-2 TRBV2 CASSDGLAGITGELFF
TRBD2 . TRBJ2-2 TRBV19 CASSIGSGRLGELFF
TRBD1 . TRBJ2-2 TRBV4-2 CASSQADRGAGELFF
TRBD1 . TRBJ2-1 TRBV9 CASSDLDRGRYNEQFF
TRBD1 . TRBJ2-7 TRBV3-1/TRBV3-2 CASSQGDRDPRF
TRBD1 few TRBJ2-7 TRBV30 CAWSYRGFYEQYF
. . TRBJ1-2 TRBV7-8 CASSLAGTGQSAHGYTF
. . TRBJ1-2 TRBV11-2 CASSLAGNNYGYTF
. . TRBJ1-1 TRBV6-2/TRBV6-3 CASSYSFGGRTEAFF
. . TRBJ1-3 TRBV6-1 CASSEGALSGGNTIYF
. . TRBJ1-5 TRBV28 CASSRRGQSYQPQHF
TRBD2 . TRBJ2-3 TRBV18 CASSLLAGASTDTQYF
TRBD1 once TRBJ2-3 TRBV10-3 CAIRDRGTDTQYF
. . TRBJ2-2 TRBV27 CASSAYLVGELFF
. . TRBJ1-1 TRBV5-1 CASSWQARQDLNTEAFF
TRBD2 . TRBJ2-2 TRBV11-2 CASSLGLAGGRGTGELFF
TRBD1 . TRBJ1-5 TRBV5-6 CASSGSSGTGDSQPQHF
TRBD1 . TRBJ2-2 TRBV28 CASRQGSNTGELFF
. . TRBJ2-7 TRBV27 CASSPSRGHYEQYF
. . TRBJ1-5 TRBV11-2 CASSRDITSNQPQHF
. . TRBJ2-7 TRBV6-5 CASKGAFYEQYF
TRBD1 . TRBJ1-1 TRBV23-1 CASSQTSGTGRAFF
. once TRBJ2-5 TRBV3-1/TRBV3-2 CAATGAGEETQYF
TRBD1 once TRBJ2-4 TRBV12-3/TRBV12-4 CASSQGQGNIQYF
. . TRBJ1-5 TRBV19 CAANSYSNQPQHF
TRBD1 . TRBJ1-5 TRBV19 CASRTGEVDSNQPQHF
. . TRBJ1-1 TRBV19 CASSIGAYTEAFF
. . TRBJ2-1 TRBV29-1 CSARPPSNEQFF
TRBD1 . TRBJ1-2 TRBV24-1 CATSGGQGDGYTF
TRBD1 few TRBJ1-1 TRBV12-3/TRBV12-4 CASSLTGYTEAFF
. . TRBJ2-5 TRBV5-4 CASSLEAGTGPQYF